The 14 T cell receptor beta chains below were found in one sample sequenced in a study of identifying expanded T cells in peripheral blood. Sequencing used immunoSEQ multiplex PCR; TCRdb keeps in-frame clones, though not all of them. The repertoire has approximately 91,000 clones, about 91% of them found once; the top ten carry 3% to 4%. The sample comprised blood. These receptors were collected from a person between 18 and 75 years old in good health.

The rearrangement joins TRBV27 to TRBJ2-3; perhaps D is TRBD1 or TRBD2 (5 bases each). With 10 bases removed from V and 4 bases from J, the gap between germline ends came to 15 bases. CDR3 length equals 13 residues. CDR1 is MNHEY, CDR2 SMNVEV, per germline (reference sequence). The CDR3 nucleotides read TGTGCCACCCAAGGGCAGGGACCAGATACGCAGTATTTT. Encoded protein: CATQGQGPDTQYF.

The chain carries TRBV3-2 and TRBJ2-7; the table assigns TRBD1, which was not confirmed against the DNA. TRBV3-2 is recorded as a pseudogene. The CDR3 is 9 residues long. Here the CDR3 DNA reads TGTGCCATACAGCAAGGTAGGTACTTC. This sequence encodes CAIQQGRYF.

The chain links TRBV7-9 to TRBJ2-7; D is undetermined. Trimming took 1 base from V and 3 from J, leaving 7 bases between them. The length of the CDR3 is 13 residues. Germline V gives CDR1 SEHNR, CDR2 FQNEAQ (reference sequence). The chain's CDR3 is CASSLGAGYEQYF. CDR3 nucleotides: TGTGCCAGCAGCTTAGGGGCAGGCTACGAGCAGTACTTC.

In DNA form, the CDR3 reads TGTGCCAGCAGTGACTCTTTCCGGTCCAACACCGGGGAGCTGTTTTTT. Translation gives CASSDSFRSNTGELFF. This chain joins TRBV6-4 and TRBJ2-2, with D uncertain. CDR3 length equals 16 residues. Trimming removed 0 bases from V and 2 bases from J, with 10 bases in between. Germline V gives CDR1 MRHNA, CDR2 SNTAGT.

CDR3 bases: TGTGCCAGCAGTTTCGGTATGGCGGGGGGGCGTGGGGAGACCCAGTACTTC. Translating gives CASSFGMAGGRGETQYF. The chain joins TRBV28 to TRBJ2-5; 9 nucleotides align to TRBD2. Looked up from germline, CDR1 is MDHEN and CDR2 is SYDVKM. CDR3 size: 17 residues. After removal of 3 bases from V and 5 bases from J, the junction contained 13 bases not matched to a gene.

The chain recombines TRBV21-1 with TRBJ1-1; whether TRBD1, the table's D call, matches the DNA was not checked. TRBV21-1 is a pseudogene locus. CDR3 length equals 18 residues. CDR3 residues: CASSKVQGQGARNTEAFF. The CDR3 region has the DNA TGTGCCAGCAGCAAAGTACAGGGACAGGGGGCGAGGAACACTGAAGCTTTCTTT.

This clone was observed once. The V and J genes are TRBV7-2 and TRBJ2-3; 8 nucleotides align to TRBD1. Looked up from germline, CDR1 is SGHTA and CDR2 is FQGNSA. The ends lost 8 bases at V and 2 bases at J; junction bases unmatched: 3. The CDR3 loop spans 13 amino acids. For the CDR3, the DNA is TGTGCCAGCGGACAGGGCGACACAGATACGCAGTATTTT. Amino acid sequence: CASGQGDTDTQYF. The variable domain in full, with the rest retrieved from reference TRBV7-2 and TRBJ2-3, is GAGVSQSPSNKVTEKGKDVELRCDPISGHTALYWYRQSLGQGLEFLIYFQGNSAPDKSGLPSDRFSAERTGGSVSTLTIQRTQQEDSAVYLCASGQGDTDTQYFGPGTRLTVL.

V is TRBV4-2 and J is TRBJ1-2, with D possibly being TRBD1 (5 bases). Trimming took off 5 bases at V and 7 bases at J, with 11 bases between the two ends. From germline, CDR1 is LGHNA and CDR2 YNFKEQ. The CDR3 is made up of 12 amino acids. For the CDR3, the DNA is TGTGCCAGCAGCGTTGGGGGGAGTGGCTACACCTTC. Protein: CASSVGGSGYTF.

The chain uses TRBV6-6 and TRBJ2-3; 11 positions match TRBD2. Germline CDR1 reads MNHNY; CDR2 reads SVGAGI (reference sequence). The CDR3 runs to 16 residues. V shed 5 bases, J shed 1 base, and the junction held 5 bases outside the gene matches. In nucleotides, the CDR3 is TGTGCCAGCAGTCCCCTGACTAGCGGGGGCACAGATACGCAGTATTTT. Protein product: CASSPLTSGGTDTQYF.

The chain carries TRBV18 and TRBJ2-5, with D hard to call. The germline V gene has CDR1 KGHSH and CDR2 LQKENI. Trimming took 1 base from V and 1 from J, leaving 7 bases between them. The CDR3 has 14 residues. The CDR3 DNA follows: TGTGCCAGCTCACCACGACGGTCCCAAGAGACCCAGTACTTC. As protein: CASSPRRSQETQYF.

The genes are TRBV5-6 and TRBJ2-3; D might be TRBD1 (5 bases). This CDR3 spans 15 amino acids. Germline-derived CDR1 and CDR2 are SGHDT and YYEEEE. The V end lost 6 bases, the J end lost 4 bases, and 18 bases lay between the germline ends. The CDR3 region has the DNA TGTGCCAGCATCCGAAGGTGGCAGGGATCAGATACGCAGTATTTT. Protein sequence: CASIRRWQGSDTQYF.

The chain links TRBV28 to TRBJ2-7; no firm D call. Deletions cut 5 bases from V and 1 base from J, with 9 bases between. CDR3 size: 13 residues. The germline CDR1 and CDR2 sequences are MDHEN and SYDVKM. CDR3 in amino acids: CASSEALSYEQYF. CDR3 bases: TGTGCCAGCAGTGAGGCTCTTTCCTACGAGCAGTACTTC. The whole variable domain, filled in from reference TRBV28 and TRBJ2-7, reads DVKVTQSSRYLVKRTGEKVFLECVQDMDHENMFWYRQDPGLGLRLIYFSYDVKMKEKGDIPEGYSVSREKKERFSLILESASTNQTSMYLCASSEALSYEQYFGPGTRLTVT.

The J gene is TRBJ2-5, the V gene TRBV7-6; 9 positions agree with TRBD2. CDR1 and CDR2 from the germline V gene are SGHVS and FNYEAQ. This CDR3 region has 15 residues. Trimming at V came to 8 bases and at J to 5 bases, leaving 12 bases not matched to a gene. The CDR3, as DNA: TGTGCCAGCGCAACGGCTAGCGGGATGGGGGAGACCCAGTACTTC. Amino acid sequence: CASATASGMGETQYF.

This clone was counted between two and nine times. CDR3 DNA sequence: TGTGTCAGAAGCTTAGCAGGGGGCACAGATACGCAGTATTTT. Protein product: CVRSLAGGTDTQYF. The chain couples TRBV7-5 to TRBJ2-3; the table's D call, TRBD1, was not checked against the DNA. TRBV7-5 is recorded as a pseudogene. There are 14 residues in the CDR3.